Below, 30 T cell receptor beta chains from the same sample are listed, as sequenced in a study of patients and donors after allogeneic stem cell transplantation. TCRdb re-derived calls from the RT-PCR reads in MiXCR, one entry per CDR3 protein. The table includes 800,000 to 1,000,000 distinct CDR3 sequences, roughly 17% detected once. Material: blood, either unsorted or a sorted T cell fraction (not recorded which). The receptors shown here come from a human donor who was either an allogeneic HSCT recipient or a stem cell or donor lymphocyte infusion donor (not recorded which). It is not recorded whose cells these are; they may come from a transplant donor.

This clonotype was counted between two and nine times. The chain has TRBV3-1 and TRBJ2-1, with 9 positions matching TRBD2. This CDR3 is built from 15 residues. V lost 1 base to trimming and J lost 10 bases; unmatched junction nucleotides: 8. The germline gives CDR1 LGHDT, CDR2 YNNKEL (reference sequence). The CDR3 nucleotides read TGTGCCAGCAGCCAAGGGGGGACTAGCTCTCGCGAGCAGTTCTTC. Its protein is CASSQGGTSSREQFF.

The rearrangement joins TRBV20-1 to TRBJ2-1; 10 bases match TRBD2. The V and J ends lost 5 bases and 0 bases, in that order; junction bases with no gene match: 4. The CDR3 loop spans 15 amino acids. Per germline, CDR1 DFQATT and CDR2 SNEGSKA (reference sequence). The CDR3 is CSAELAGSSYNEQFF. CDR3 in DNA: TGCAGTGCTGAACTAGCGGGGAGCTCCTACAATGAGCAGTTCTTC.

In its sample, this clonotype was seen many times. The rearrangement uses TRBV4-2 and TRBJ1-2, with 9 bases matching TRBD1. Germline values: CDR1 LGHNA, CDR2 YNFKEQ. The CDR3 covers 16 residues. Trimming took 3 bases from V and 1 from J; bases not matched to a gene: 6. In DNA form, the CDR3 reads TGTGCCAGCAGCCAGACTCCGGGACAGGGTAACTATGGCTACACCTTC. This translates into CASSQTPGQGNYGYTF.

This clonotype has more than one count but fewer than ten. The V gene is TRBV29-1, the J gene TRBJ2-2, with a tentative D call TRBD2 (7 bases). Trimming shortened V by 4 bases and J by 3 bases, and 18 bases separated the two germline ends. The CDR3 has 16 residues. Germline V lookup: CDR1 SQVTM, CDR2 ANQGSEA. The CDR3 loop is CSVVYLGGADTGELFF. The CDR3 coding sequence is TGCAGCGTTGTATATCTAGGGGGGGCCGACACCGGGGAGCTGTTTTTT.

The chain is built from TRBV5-4 and TRBJ2-7; 9 bases agree with TRBD2. Germline V gene sequence: CDR1 SGHNT, CDR2 YYREEE (reference sequence). The CDR3 contains 14 residues. Trimming cost V 4 bases and J 3 bases; bases outside gene matches: 5. The CDR3 sequence is CASSPSGANYEQYF. In DNA, the CDR3 is TGTGCCAGCAGCCCTAGCGGGGCAAACTACGAGCAGTACTTC.

This clonotype was seen only a few times. The rearrangement links TRBV5-1 to TRBJ2-3, with a possible D match to TRBD2 (5 bases). The CDR3 sequence is 14 residues long. Germline loops: CDR1 SGHRS, CDR2 YFSETQ. V lost 0 bases and J 9 bases, leaving 14 bases between the germline ends. CDR3 in DNA: TGCGCCAGCAGCTTGGACAATCAGCGGAGGACGCAGTATTTT. Translated: CASSLDNQRRTQYF.

The rearrangement uses TRBV5-1 and TRBJ2-7, with 7 bases aligning to TRBD1. The V and J ends lost 3 bases and 2 bases, in that order; junction bases with no gene match: 5. Germline CDR1 SGHRS, CDR2 YFSETQ. There are 14 residues in the CDR3. DNA for the CDR3: TGCGCCAGCAGCTCCTGGGACAGTACCTACGAGCAGTACTTC. The encoded protein is CASSSWDSTYEQYF.

The chain combines TRBV20-1 with TRBJ2-4, with TRBD1 matching 12 bases. This CDR3 is 17 amino acids long. The V and J ends lost 7 bases and 2 bases, in that order; junction bases with no gene match: 12. The germline gives CDR1 DFQATT, CDR2 SNEGSKA (reference sequence). The CDR3 bases are TGCAGTGTAACCCGGGACAGGGGGCGAGAATCCAAAAACATTCAGTACTTC. Translation gives CSVTRDRGRESKNIQYF.

The chain couples TRBV20-1 to TRBJ2-7; D could derive from TRBD1 or TRBD2 (7 bases each). Trimming removed 7 bases from V and 2 bases from J, with 24 bases in between. This CDR3 is 16 amino acids long. Germline V gene data show CDR1 as DFQATT and CDR2 as SNEGSKA (reference sequence). The CDR3 is CSVLGGGLLNPYEQYF. CDR3 in DNA: TGCAGTGTGTTGGGAGGGGGCCTTCTCAACCCCTACGAGCAGTACTTC.

This clonotype was seen a handful of times. J is TRBJ2-1 and V is TRBV12-3 or TRBV12-4; perhaps TRBD1 as D (5 bases). This CDR3 contains 14 residues. V was shortened by 1 base and J by 3 bases, with 7 bases between the two germline ends. Here the CDR3 DNA reads TGTGCCAGCAGTTTAGGGACATACTACAATGAGCAGTTCTTC. The encoded protein is CASSLGTYYNEQFF.

This clonotype appeared a few times. This chain joins TRBV5-6 and TRBJ1-2; 7 nucleotides align to TRBD1. The CDR3 consists of 16 residues. Trimming at V came to 4 bases and at J to 5 bases, leaving 14 bases not matched to a gene. CDR1 and CDR2 (germline): SGHDT, YYEEEE. The CDR3 reads CASSRGQMGVGYGYTF. CDR3 DNA: TGTGCCAGCAGCAGGGGACAGATGGGGGTCGGATATGGCTACACCTTC. The full variable domain, with the rest looked up from reference TRBV5-6 and TRBJ1-2, is DAGVTQSPTHLIKTRGQQVTLRCSPKSGHDTVSWYQQALGQGPQFIFQYYEEEERQRGNFPDRFSGHQFPNYSSELNVNALLLGDSALYLCASSRGQMGVGYGYTFGSGTRLTVV.

The genes are TRBV6-2 or TRBV6-3 and TRBJ1-2; TRBD1 might be the D (5 bases). CDR1 is MNHEY, CDR2 SVGEGT, per germline. This CDR3 comprises 13 residues. Trimming removed 6 bases at V and 5 bases at J, with 13 bases between. This chain's CDR3 is CASSTQGSYGYTF. CDR3 DNA sequence: TGTGCCAGCAGCACTCAGGGATCTTATGGCTACACCTTC.

The chain joins TRBV7-2 to TRBJ2-6; a possible D gene is TRBD2 (7 bases). Germline loops: CDR1 SGHTA, CDR2 FQGNSA. Deletions cut 5 bases from V and 0 bases from J, with 14 bases between. The CDR3 spans 17 residues. The CDR3 sequence is CASSHAGANSGANVLTF. Here the CDR3 DNA reads TGTGCCAGCAGCCATGCGGGGGCCAACTCTGGGGCCAACGTCCTGACTTTC.

This clonotype appeared a few times. This sequence joins TRBV20-1 and TRBJ2-1; the D is unclear. V lost 1 base and J lost 6, with 10 bases in between. The CDR3 loop spans 13 amino acids. The V gene's germline CDR1 is DFQATT and CDR2 SNEGSKA (reference sequence). For the CDR3, the DNA is TGCAGTGCTAGAGTTCCCCTAGTCAATGAGCAGTTCTTC. It specifies CSARVPLVNEQFF.

This chain's CDR3 is CASSGGGRGNSPLHF. CDR3 bases: TGCGCCAGCAGCGGGGGGGGCAGGGGTAATTCACCCCTCCACTTT. The rearrangement joins TRBV4-1 to TRBJ1-6; D might be TRBD1 (6 bases). V was clipped by 5 bases and J by 6 bases, with 14 bases between them. The CDR3 runs 15 residues. The germline gives CDR1 MGHRA, CDR2 YSYEKL.

The chain uses TRBV5-1 and TRBJ1-3, with 7 nucleotides matching TRBD1. The V gene's germline CDR1 is SGHRS and CDR2 YFSETQ. V shed 3 bases and J 2 bases; nucleotides not matched to a gene: 2. The CDR3 runs 14 residues. CDR3: CASSWGTAGNTIYF. In nucleotides, the CDR3 is TGCGCCAGCAGCTGGGGGACAGCTGGAAACACCATATATTTT.

This clonotype was observed a few times. The chain recombines TRBV6-4 with TRBJ1-1; TRBD1 aligns across 9 bases. V was clipped by 5 bases and J by 1 base; unmatched bases: 5. The CDR3 spans 15 residues. Germline values: CDR1 MRHNA, CDR2 SNTAGT. CDR3 region: CASSSKTGGNTEAFF. CDR3 bases: TGTGCCAGCAGTTCAAAGACAGGGGGGAACACTGAAGCTTTCTTT.

This chain connects TRBV13 to TRBJ2-3, with TRBD2 matching 15 bases. This CDR3 has 17 amino acids. Germline CDR1 and CDR2: PRHDT and FYEKMQ (reference sequence). With 5 bases clipped from V and 3 bases from J, the junction kept 6 bases outside the gene matches. The CDR3 reads CASSPRGTSGGTDTQYF. CDR3 coding DNA: TGTGCCAGCAGCCCCCGAGGGACTAGCGGGGGGACAGATACGCAGTATTTT.

Comments on this clonotype: The junction and the germline gene differ at one end; a read error may be behind it. The chain couples TRBV25-1 to TRBJ1-1, with a possible D match to TRBD1 (6 bases). This CDR3 has 15 amino acids. Per the germline V gene, CDR1 is MGHDK and CDR2 is SYGVNS. In nucleotides, the CDR3 is TGTACCAGCAGTGCTCGGGACATTTCGAACACTGAAGCTTTCTTT. It encodes CTSSARDISNTEAFF.

This clonotype was seen only a few times. V and J are TRBV30 and TRBJ2-1, with 7 positions matching TRBD1. There are 12 residues in the CDR3. The germline V gene has CDR1 GTSNPN and CDR2 SVGIG (reference sequence). Trimming at V came to 3 bases and at J to 16 bases, leaving 12 bases not matched to a gene. In DNA form, the CDR3 reads TGTGCCTGGAGAAGGGACAGCCCCAATGTCTTCTTC. Encoded protein: CAWRRDSPNVFF.

V usage is TRBV12-3 or TRBV12-4 and J usage is TRBJ2-5; 7 positions agree with TRBD2. With 3 bases clipped from V and 7 bases from J, the junction kept 8 bases outside the gene matches. This CDR3 has 14 residues. The CDR3 here is CASSFGAGLLTQYF. CDR3 sequence (DNA): TGTGCCAGCAGTTTCGGAGCGGGGCTGTTGACCCAGTACTTC.

The gene calls are TRBV4-2 and TRBJ2-1; 12 nucleotides line up with TRBD2. CDR1 LGHNA and CDR2 YNFKEQ come from the germline V gene. V dropped 4 bases and J dropped 1; count of bases not matched to a gene: 14. The CDR3 covers 20 residues. The CDR3 protein is CASSPTRLAGVLVSYNEQFF. CDR3 DNA: TGTGCCAGCAGCCCGACACGACTAGCGGGAGTGTTGGTGTCCTACAATGAGCAGTTCTTC.

This clonotype came up a few times. The chain recombines TRBV27 with TRBJ2-1, with 7 nucleotides matching TRBD2. CDR1 is MNHEY, CDR2 SMNVEV, per germline (reference sequence). J lost 3 bases, V lost 7 bases, and 9 bases had no gene match. The CDR3 covers 15 residues. CDR3 DNA: TGTGCCAGCACAACCAAGCGGGGTGGCTACAATGAGCAGTTCTTC. Translated, it gives CASTTKRGGYNEQFF.

This clonotype has more than one count but fewer than ten. The chain employs TRBV6-5 and TRBJ2-5, with no clear D. The CDR3 is 14 residues long. The V and J ends lost 0 bases and 9 bases respectively, with 14 bases between them. Germline V gene data show CDR1 as MNHEY and CDR2 as SVGAGI. The DNA for the CDR3 is TGTGCCAGCAGTTACTCGGGTTTCGGTTTGGCCCAGTACTTC. Amino acids: CASSYSGFGLAQYF.

The CDR3: CASSFAGAGYEQYF. In DNA form, the CDR3 reads TGCGCCAGCAGCTTCGCAGGGGCGGGCTACGAGCAGTACTTC. V and J are TRBV5-1 and TRBJ2-7, with a possible D match to TRBD1 (6 bases). The CDR3 totals 14 residues. Germline V gives CDR1 SGHRS, CDR2 YFSETQ. The V and J ends lost 2 bases and 3 bases respectively, with 12 bases between them. The complete variable domain, with remaining parts taken from reference TRBV5-1 and TRBJ2-7, reads KAGVTQTPRYLIKTRGQQVTLSCSPISGHRSVSWYQQTPGQGLQFLFEYFSETQRNKGNFPGRFSGRQFSNSRSEMNVSTLELGDSALYLCASSFAGAGYEQYFGPGTRLTVT.

The rearrangement links TRBV7-2 to TRBJ2-7; D not certain. V gave up 2 bases and J gave up 0 bases, with 14 bases separating them. Germline assignment: CDR1 SGHTA and CDR2 FQGNSA. The CDR3 is 16 residues long. The CDR3 protein is CASSLILAESSYEQYF. As DNA, the CDR3 is TGTGCCAGCAGCTTAATTCTCGCGGAGAGCTCCTACGAGCAGTACTTC.

The V call is TRBV5-1, the J call TRBJ1-2; the D is unclear. The CDR3 runs to 15 residues. Per germline, CDR1 SGHRS and CDR2 YFSETQ. Between the trimmed V and J ends, which lost 0 bases and 6 bases, there was a span of 15 bases. CDR3 in amino acids: CASSLGNYGWNGYTF. Written as DNA, the CDR3 is TGCGCCAGCAGCTTGGGGAACTACGGGTGGAATGGCTACACCTTC.

The DNA for the CDR3 is TGTGCCAGCAGTTTTTCACCGGAGGCCAAAAACATTCAGTACTTC. Translation: CASSFSPEAKNIQYF. V usage is TRBV27 and J usage is TRBJ2-4; no clear D. The ends were cut back, 3 bases at V and 1 base at J, with 10 bases in the middle. Per germline, CDR1 MNHEY and CDR2 SMNVEV (reference sequence). This CDR3 region has 15 residues.

The gene calls are TRBV12-3 or TRBV12-4 and TRBJ2-7, with 8 bases aligning to TRBD1. With V trimmed by 6 bases and J by 0 bases, 10 bases remained unmatched. CDR3 size: 16 residues. This CDR3 reads CASSPRGQAGSYEQYF. The CDR3 DNA is TGTGCCAGCAGCCCGAGGGGACAGGCCGGCTCCTACGAGCAGTACTTC.

This chain uses TRBV5-1 with TRBJ2-7; D may be TRBD1 or TRBD2 (6 bases each). CDR1 and CDR2 (germline): SGHRS, YFSETQ. This CDR3 has 14 amino acids. The V end was cut by 2 bases, the J end by 6 bases, with 15 bases between. The CDR3 loop is CASSLQGGRVEQYF. The CDR3 coding sequence is TGCGCCAGCAGCTTACAGGGAGGCAGGGTCGAGCAGTACTTC.